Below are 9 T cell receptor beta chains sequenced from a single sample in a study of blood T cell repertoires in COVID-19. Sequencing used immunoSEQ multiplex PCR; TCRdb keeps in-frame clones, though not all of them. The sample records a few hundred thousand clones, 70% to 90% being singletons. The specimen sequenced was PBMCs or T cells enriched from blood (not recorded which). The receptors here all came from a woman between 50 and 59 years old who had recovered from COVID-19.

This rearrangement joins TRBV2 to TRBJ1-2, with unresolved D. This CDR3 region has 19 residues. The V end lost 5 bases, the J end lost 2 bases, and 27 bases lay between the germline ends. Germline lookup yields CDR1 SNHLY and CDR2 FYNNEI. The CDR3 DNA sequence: TGTGCCAGCAGTTACAATCACCGGACTCTTGTCACATGGAACTATGGCTACACCTTC. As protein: CASSYNHRTLVTWNYGYTF.

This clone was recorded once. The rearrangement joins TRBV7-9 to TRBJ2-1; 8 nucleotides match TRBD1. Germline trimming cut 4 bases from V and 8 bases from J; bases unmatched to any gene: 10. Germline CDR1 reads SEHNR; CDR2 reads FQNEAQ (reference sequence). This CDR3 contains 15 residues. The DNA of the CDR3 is TGTGCCAGCAGCTCGGGACAGGTACGTATCGATGAGCAGTTCTTC. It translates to CASSSGQVRIDEQFF.

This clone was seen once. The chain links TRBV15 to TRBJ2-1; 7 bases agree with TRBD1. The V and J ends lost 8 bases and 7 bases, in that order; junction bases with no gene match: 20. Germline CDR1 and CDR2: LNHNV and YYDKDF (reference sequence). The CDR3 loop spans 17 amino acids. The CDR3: CATLRTGASFLGNEQFF. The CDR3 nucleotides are TGTGCCACCCTAAGAACAGGGGCTAGCTTCCTCGGGAATGAGCAGTTCTTC.

The CDR3 nucleotides are TGTGCCACCAAGAGGGCTAGCGGGTCGTCTAGCACAGATACGCAGTATTTT. It yields the protein CATKRASGSSSTDTQYF. The chain combines TRBV7-8 with TRBJ2-3; 8 bases line up with TRBD2. With V trimmed by 10 bases and J by 0 bases, 15 bases remained unmatched. The CDR3 is made up of 17 amino acids. Germline V gives CDR1 SGHVS, CDR2 FQNEAQ.

CDR3 bases: TGTGCCAGCAGTTATGAGGGGACTGCCACACGGGAGACCCAGTACTTC. As protein: CASSYEGTATRETQYF. The chain recombines TRBV6-2 or TRBV6-3 with TRBJ2-5, with a tentative D call TRBD2 (6 bases). The CDR3 is 16 residues long. Germline CDR1 MNHEY, CDR2 SVGEGT. V was trimmed by 3 bases and J by 5 bases, leaving 19 bases between them.

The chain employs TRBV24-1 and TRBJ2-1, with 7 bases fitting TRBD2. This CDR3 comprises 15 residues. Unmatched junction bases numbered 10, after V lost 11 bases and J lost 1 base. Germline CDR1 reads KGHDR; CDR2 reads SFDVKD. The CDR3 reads CAIQGGSGSYNEQFF. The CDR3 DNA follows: TGTGCCATACAAGGCGGGAGTGGATCCTACAATGAGCAGTTCTTC.

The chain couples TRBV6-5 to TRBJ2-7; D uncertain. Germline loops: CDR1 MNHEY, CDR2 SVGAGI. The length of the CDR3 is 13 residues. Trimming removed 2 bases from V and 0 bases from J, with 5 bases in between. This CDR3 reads CASSYISSYEQYF. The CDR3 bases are TGTGCCAGCAGTTACATCAGCTCCTACGAGCAGTACTTC.

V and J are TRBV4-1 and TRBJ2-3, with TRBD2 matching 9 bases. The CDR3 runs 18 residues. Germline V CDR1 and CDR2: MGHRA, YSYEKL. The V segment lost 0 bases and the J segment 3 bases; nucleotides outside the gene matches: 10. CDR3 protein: CASSQDLTSGYGTDTQYF. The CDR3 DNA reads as TGCGCCAGCAGCCAAGATCTCACTAGCGGGTACGGTACAGATACGCAGTATTTT.

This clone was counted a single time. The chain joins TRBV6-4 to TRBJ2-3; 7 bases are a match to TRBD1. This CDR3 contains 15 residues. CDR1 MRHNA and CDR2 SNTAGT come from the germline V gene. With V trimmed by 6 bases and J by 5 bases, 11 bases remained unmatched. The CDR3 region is CASRPKWTGKDTQYF. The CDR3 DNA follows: TGTGCCAGCAGACCGAAGTGGACAGGAAAAGATACGCAGTATTTT.